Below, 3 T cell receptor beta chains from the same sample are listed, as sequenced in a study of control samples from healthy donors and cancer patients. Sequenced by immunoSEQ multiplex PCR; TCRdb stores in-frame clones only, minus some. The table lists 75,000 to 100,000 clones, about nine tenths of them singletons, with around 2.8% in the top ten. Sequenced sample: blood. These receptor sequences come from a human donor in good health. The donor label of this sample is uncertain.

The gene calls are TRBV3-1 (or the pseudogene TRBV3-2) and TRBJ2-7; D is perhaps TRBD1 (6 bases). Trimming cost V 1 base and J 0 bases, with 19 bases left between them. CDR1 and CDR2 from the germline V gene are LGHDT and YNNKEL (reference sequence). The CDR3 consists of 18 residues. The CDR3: CASSQANLQGNSSYEQYV. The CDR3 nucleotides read TGTGCCAGCAGCCAAGCTAACCTACAGGGAAATAGCTCCTACGAGCAGTACGTC.

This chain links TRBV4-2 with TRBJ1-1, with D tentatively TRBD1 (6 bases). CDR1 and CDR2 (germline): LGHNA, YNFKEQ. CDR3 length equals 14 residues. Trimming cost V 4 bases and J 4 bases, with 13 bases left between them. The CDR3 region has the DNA TGTGCCAGCAGCCGAACAGGGCTGGGCACTGAAGCTTTCTTT. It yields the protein CASSRTGLGTEAFF.

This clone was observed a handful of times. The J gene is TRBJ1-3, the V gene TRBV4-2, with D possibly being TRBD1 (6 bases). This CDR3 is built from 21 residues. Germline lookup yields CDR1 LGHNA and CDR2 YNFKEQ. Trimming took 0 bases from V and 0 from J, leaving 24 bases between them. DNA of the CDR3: TGTGCCAGCAGCCAAGAAGCACAAGGGGGGGGTCTGATTAGCTCTGGAAACACCATATATTTT. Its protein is CASSQEAQGGGLISSGNTIYF.